The present T cell receptor (beta chain) was sequenced within a study of regulatory T cells in long-lasting Graves disease (dated by TCRdb to about 2021). General notes on the study: Persistent Graves' disease was defined as persistently positive TSH receptor autoantibodies together with antithyroid drug treatment for over 5 years. Persistent Graves' disease patients were compared with newly diagnosed Graves' disease patients by peripheral blood TCR sequencing and RNA sequencing. The study was conducted in China and was registered as a clinical trial. A total of roughly 35 samples underwent TCR sequencing: about 13 from persistent and roughly 20 from newly diagnosed Graves' disease patients. In the clinical cohort, patients with persistent Graves' disease had used antithyroid drugs for an average of roughly 10 years.

The CDR3 has 13 amino acids, counting the end cysteine and phenylalanine. The read is trimmed to its CDR3 DNA, 39 bases read in frame from base 1. Trimming takes 2 bases from V and 8 bases from J, and the germline ends sit 15 bases apart. In the germline V gene (reference sequence), CDR1 corresponds to DFQATT and CDR2 to SNEGSKA. Receptor libraries were prepared by multiplex PCR. For sequencing, an Illumina HiSeq 4000 was employed. TCR beta libraries were built with iRepertoire HTBI primers and Arm-PCR amplification of CDR3 regions. Before sequencing, the PCR products went through gel purification. The published analysis was carried out like this. A total of 62 TRBV and 14 TRBJ segments were identified across samples and were used for gene usage analysis of CDR3 amino acid clonotypes. COPE and FqMerger were used to merge the filtered high-quality paired reads into contigs. BLAST was used to align contigs to the IMGT TRBV, TRBD and TRBJ reference genes, and CDR3 was defined following IMGT. Highly expanded clones were defined as clonotypes with a frequency above 0.1%. Shannon entropy served as the measure of repertoire diversity, while the Gini coefficient captured V-J evenness. A clonotype was considered public if more than one individual shared it. In-frame beta chains were kept once TCRdb had trimmed the public reads at Q25 with fastp and called clones with MiXCR. Rows merge per CDR3 protein into single entries with the most common DNA and genes. The V and J calls and clone size come from TCRdb's table, not from the authors' own analysis. Present in this sample are 300,000 to 350,000 distinct CDR3 sequences, 15% to 20% of which were seen just once. Just under 30% of the sample is in the top ten clones.

This clonotype appeared a few times. The clone's antigen remains unknown. No base-level quality is on record; no much larger clone is a single base apart. Summary of the overall study and its limitations: Persistent Graves' disease patients showed lower TCR Shannon entropy and fewer highly expanded clones than newly diagnosed patients, suggesting clonal expansion. The study examined only peripheral blood because the primary lesion, thyroid tissue, could not be accessed. Persistent disease showed preferential use of TRBV28, TRBJ1-2 and TRBJ2-5, whereas newly diagnosed disease favored TRBV20-1 and TRBJ2-1. Sequencing and analysis were restricted to the TCR beta chain. The authors acknowledged the small sample size as a limitation that may reduce accuracy. Persistent patients shared more public clonotypes among themselves (around 3,000) than newly diagnosed patients did (approximately 900).

The sample's time point label, in plain terms: persistent/refractory GD, antithyroid drugs over 5 years with positive TRAb. For both TCR sequencing and RNA sequencing, RNA was extracted from PBMCs using TRIzol. Graves' disease was diagnosed according to American Thyroid Association guidelines. Patients for the study were recruited at an endocrinology department in Xi'an, China. Each patient gave roughly 10 milliliters of peripheral blood, collected in an EDTA anticoagulant tube. Ficoll Paque Plus density gradient separation was used to isolate PBMCs, and no further T cell sorting was performed. RNA quality was checked with an Agilent 2100 Bioanalyzer and agarose gel, and concentration with a NanoDrop 2000.

Sequencing used peripheral blood mononuclear cells (PBMCs), obtained when the disease was refractory, from a patient treated with antithyroid drugs. The rearrangement combines TRBV20-1 with TRBJ1-2; a tentative D match to TRBD1 spans 6 bases. The clonotype was recovered from a female donor with Graves disease. This receptor has the CDR3 CSARPQGLDGYTF. The nucleotides read TGCAGTGCTAGACCTCAGGGGCTCGACGGCTACACCTTC.